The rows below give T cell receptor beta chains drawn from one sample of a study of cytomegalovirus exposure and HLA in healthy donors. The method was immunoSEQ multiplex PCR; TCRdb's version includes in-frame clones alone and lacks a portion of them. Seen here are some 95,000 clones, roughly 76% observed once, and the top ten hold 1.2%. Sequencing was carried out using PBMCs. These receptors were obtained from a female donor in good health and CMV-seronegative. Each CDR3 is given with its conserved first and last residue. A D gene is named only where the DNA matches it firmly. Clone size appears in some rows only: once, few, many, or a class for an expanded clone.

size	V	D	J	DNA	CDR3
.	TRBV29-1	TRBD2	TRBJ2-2	TGCAGCGTTCAGCGGGGGGGGGTTAACACCGGGGAGCTGTTTTTT	CSVQRGGVNTGELFF
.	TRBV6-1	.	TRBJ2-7	TGTGCCAGCAGTGAAGCCACGAGGGAGAAGCAACACGAGCAGTACTTC	CASSEATREKQHEQYF
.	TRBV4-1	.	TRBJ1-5	TGCGCCAGCAGCCAAGATCAGGGGAATCAGCCCCAGCATTTT	CASSQDQGNQPQHF
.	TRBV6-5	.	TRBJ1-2	TGTGCCAGCACCGATAGGAGCTATGGCTACACCTTC	CASTDRSYGYTF
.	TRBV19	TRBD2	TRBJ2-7	TGTGCCAGTAGTATTTTAGCGGGGGTCCTGTACGAGCAGTACTTC	CASSILAGVLYEQYF
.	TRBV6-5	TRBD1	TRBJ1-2	TGTGCCAGCAGCCGAGACCGGGACAGGGGCGGCTACACCTTC	CASSRDRDRGGYTF
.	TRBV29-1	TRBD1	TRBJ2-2	TGCAGCGTTGGGACAGGGGGTGATTCCGGGGAGCTGTTTTTT	CSVGTGGDSGELFF
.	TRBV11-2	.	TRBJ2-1	TGTGCCAGCAGCTTTCCCCCAGGAACCAACAATGAGCAGTTCTTC	CASSFPPGTNNEQFF
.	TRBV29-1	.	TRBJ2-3	TGCAGCGTCCGAAAAACTAGCACAGATACGCAGTATTTT	CSVRKTSTDTQYF
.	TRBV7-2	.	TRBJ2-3	TGTGCCAGCAGCTCGGCCGGGGTCTCCACAGATACGCAGTATTTT	CASSSAGVSTDTQYF
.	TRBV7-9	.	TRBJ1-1	TGTGCCAGCAGCTTAGACGGTCAGAGGGAAGCTTTCTTT	CASSLDGQREAFF
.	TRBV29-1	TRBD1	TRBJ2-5	TGCAGCGTTGCCGGCCGGACAGGGGTAGAGACCCAGTACTTC	CSVAGRTGVETQYF
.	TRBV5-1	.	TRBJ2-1	TGCGCCAGCAGCGATTTAGCGGTCCCCGATGAGCAGTTCTTC	CASSDLAVPDEQFF
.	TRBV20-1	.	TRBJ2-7	TGCAGTGCTCCGAGGGAAAACGAGCAGTACTTC	CSAPRENEQYF
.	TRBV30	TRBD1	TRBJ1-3	TGTGCCTGGAGTTCGGGACAGGGCACCTCTTCTGGAAACACCATATATTTT	CAWSSGQGTSSGNTIYF
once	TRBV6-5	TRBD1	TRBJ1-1	TGTGCCAGCAGGGGGCAGGGGGCCGGGGACACTGAAGCTTTCTTT	CASRGQGAGDTEAFF
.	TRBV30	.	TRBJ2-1	TGTGCCTGGAGCTTTGGGGGAGGCTCCTACAATGAGCAGTTCTTC	CAWSFGGGSYNEQFF
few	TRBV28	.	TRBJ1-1	TGTGCCAGCAGTTTGAACCGTCAGGGCGATTTATCACGGATCTTT	CASSLNRQGDLSRIF
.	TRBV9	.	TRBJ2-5	TGTGCCAGCAGCCCCCGTGGGGGGTTTGCGGAGACCCAGTACTTC	CASSPRGGFAETQYF
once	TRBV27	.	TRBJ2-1	TGTGCCAGCAGTTTAGCCCACCCCCAGACTAGAGACAATGAGCAGTTCTTC	CASSLAHPQTRDNEQFF
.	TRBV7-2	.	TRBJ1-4	TGTGCCAGCAGCTCCCCCGGGGGAGGGGCGAATGAAAAACTGTTTTTT	CASSSPGGGANEKLFF
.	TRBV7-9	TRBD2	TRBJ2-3	TGTGCCAGCAGCCTGGGACTAGCGGGAGGCGAGGGCACAGATACGCAGTATTTT	CASSLGLAGGEGTDTQYF
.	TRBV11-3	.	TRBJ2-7	TGTGCCAGCAGCCTCCCAGCTAGAAGGCAGTACTTC	CASSLPARRQYF
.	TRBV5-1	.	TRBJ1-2	TGCGCCAGCAGCTTGGGGACAACTAACTATGGCTACACCTTC	CASSLGTTNYGYTF